These T cell receptor beta chains were read from a single sample in a study of blood T cell repertoires in COVID-19. Measured with immunoSEQ multiplex PCR; TCRdb has only the in-frame clones, and not every one. The table lists some 50,000 clones, about 88% of them singletons. Sequencing was carried out using peripheral blood. These receptors were obtained from a man between 60 and 75 years old with acute or convalescent COVID-19. Both conserved end residues are part of each CDR3. The D gene is left open where the match is weak. The listing skips clone size in some rows; elsewhere it reads once, few, many or a size class.

TRBJ2-5 | TRBD2 | TRBV5-1 | . | CASSPVGREGETQYF | TGCGCCAGCAGCCCCGTCGGGAGGGAGGGAGAGACCCAGTACTTC
TRBJ2-1 | . | TRBV5-1 | . | CASSWTLGPANEQFF | TGCGCCAGCAGCTGGACTCTAGGACCCGCGAATGAGCAGTTCTTC
TRBJ1-5 | . | TRBV28 | . | CASSFRGGDGNQPQHF | TGTGCCAGCAGTTTTAGGGGGGGCGATGGCAATCAGCCCCAGCATTTT
TRBJ2-5 | . | TRBV7-8 | . | CASSLETPTGSETQYF | TGTGCCAGCAGCTTAGAGACCCCCACGGGGAGCGAGACCCAGTACTTC
TRBJ1-4 | TRBD1 | TRBV9 | . | CASSAYSDRGYEKLFF | TGTGCCAGCAGCGCGTACTCGGACAGGGGATATGAAAAACTGTTTTTT
TRBJ1-2 | . | TRBV5-6 | . | CASSLAAGHGYTF | TGTGCCAGCAGCTTGGCGGCAGGGCATGGCTACACCTTC
TRBJ1-3 | . | TRBV29-1 | . | CSVLDGDSGNTIYF | TGCAGCGTCTTAGACGGAGACTCTGGAAACACCATATATTTT
TRBJ2-1 | TRBD1 | TRBV5-4 | . | CASSADRGFYNEQFF | TGTGCCAGCAGCGCTGACAGGGGGTTCTACAATGAGCAGTTCTTC
TRBJ2-7 | . | TRBV6-5 | . | CASSYSSSFGYEQYF | TGTGCCAGCAGTTACTCGTCTAGCTTTGGCTACGAGCAGTACTTC
TRBJ2-1 | . | TRBV14 | . | CASSQRAPSYNEQFF | TGTGCCAGCAGCCAACGAGCGCCTTCCTACAATGAGCAGTTCTTC
TRBJ2-3 | . | TRBV5-6 | . | CASSLGGHLGSDTQYF | TGTGCCAGCAGCTTGGGGGGACACTTAGGGTCAGATACGCAGTATTTT
TRBJ1-5 | . | TRBV19 | . | CASIPGGASGQPQHF | TGTGCCAGTATCCCCGGGGGGGCTAGCGGTCAGCCCCAGCATTTT
TRBJ2-1 | TRBD2 | TRBV25-1 | . | CASSGGLMGGRNEQFF | TGTGCCAGCAGTGGGGGCCTCATGGGAGGGCGGAATGAGCAGTTCTTC
TRBJ1-3 | . | TRBV5-6 | . | CASSFGQPYSGNTIYF | TGTGCCAGCAGCTTTGGACAGCCTTACTCTGGAAACACCATATATTTT
TRBJ1-5 | . | TRBV4-1 | few | CASSHTGPGQPQHF | TGCGCCAGCAGCCACACAGGGCCGGGGCAGCCCCAGCATTTT
TRBJ1-5 | TRBD1 | TRBV7-9 | . | CASSLTGDQPQHF | TGTGCCAGCAGCTTGACAGGGGATCAGCCCCAGCATTTT
TRBJ1-2 | TRBD1 | TRBV29-1 | . | CSVDRDRTYGYTF | TGCAGCGTTGATAGGGACAGGACCTATGGCTACACCTTC
TRBJ1-1 | . | TRBV7-3 | . | CASSLVAGGEAFF | TGTGCCAGCAGCTTAGTGGCGGGAGGTGAAGCTTTCTTT
TRBJ2-7 | . | TRBV4-2 | few | CASSQSTAGYEQYF | TGTGCCAGCAGCCAATCGACCGCGGGCTACGAGCAGTACTTC
TRBJ2-3 | TRBD1 | TRBV5-8 | . | CASSLGTGGFTDTQYF | TGTGCCAGCAGCCTGGGAACAGGGGGCTTTACAGATACGCAGTATTTT
TRBJ2-2 | . | TRBV7-9 | . | CASSSRDTGELFF | TGTGCCAGCAGCTCCCGGGACACCGGGGAGCTGTTTTTT
TRBJ2-7 | . | TRBV15 | . | CATSRSSYEQYF | TGTGCCACCAGCAGGAGCTCCTACGAGCAGTACTTC
TRBJ1-3 | . | TRBV28 | . | CASLGGSGNTIYF | TGTGCCAGTCTAGGGGGCTCTGGAAACACCATATATTTT
TRBJ2-2 | . | TRBV3-1/TRBV3-2 | once | CASSLNPRVGGELFF | TGTGCCAGCAGCTTGAACCCCAGGGTTGGCGGGGAGCTGTTTTTT
TRBJ2-5 | TRBD1 | TRBV24-1 | . | CATSDKRTGRRETQYF | TGTGCCACCAGTGACAAGAGGACAGGGAGAAGAGAGACCCAGTACTTC
TRBJ1-4 | TRBD1 | TRBV3-1/TRBV3-2 | . | CASSPRQGSNEKLFF | TGTGCCAGCAGCCCTCGACAGGGTTCGAATGAAAAACTGTTTTTT
TRBJ2-7 | TRBD1 | TRBV5-1 | . | CASSLLDREYDEQYF | TGCGCCAGCAGTCTTCTGGACAGGGAGTACGACGAGCAGTACTTC
TRBJ2-7 | . | TRBV6-2/TRBV6-3 | . | CASSYSLRGSYSYEQYF | TGTGCCAGCAGTTACTCCCTCCGCGGATCTTACTCCTACGAGCAGTACTTC
TRBJ2-3 | . | TRBV7-8 | . | CASSTSEFTDTQYF | TGTGCCAGCAGTACTAGTGAATTCACAGATACGCAGTATTTT
TRBJ2-7 | . | TRBV30 | . | CAWSVRRAPSSYEQYF | TGTGCCTGGAGTGTCAGGCGCGCCCCAAGCTCCTACGAGCAGTACTTC
TRBJ2-1 | . | TRBV7-9 | . | CASSFVQVHNEQFF | TGTGCCAGCAGCTTTGTCCAGGTTCACAATGAGCAGTTCTTC
TRBJ1-4 | . | TRBV30 | . | CAWSGQGGEKLFF | TGTGCCTGGAGCGGTCAGGGTGGCGAAAAACTGTTTTTT
TRBJ2-7 | TRBD1 | TRBV19 | . | CASSIDRSRGRTREQYF | TGTGCCAGTAGTATAGATCGCTCGAGGGGGCGTACGCGCGAGCAGTACTTC
TRBJ2-3 | . | TRBV7-9 | medium-sized | CASSADSVFTDTQYF | TGTGCCAGCAGCGCGGACAGCGTCTTCACAGATACGCAGTATTTT
TRBJ1-4 | TRBD1 | TRBV4-1 | once | CASKRTGDIEKLFF | TGCGCCAGCAAGAGGACAGGGGATATTGAAAAACTGTTTTTT
TRBJ1-2 | . | TRBV5-4 | . | CASSSTGYYGYTF | TGTGCCAGCAGCTCAACAGGGTACTATGGCTACACCTTC
TRBJ1-1 | . | TRBV30 | . | CAWSGQVNTEAFF | TGTGCCTGGAGTGGACAGGTGAACACTGAAGCTTTCTTT
TRBJ2-7 | . | TRBV19 | . | CASSPREIFYEQYF | TGTGCCAGTAGTCCCCGGGAAATATTCTACGAGCAGTACTTC
TRBJ1-5 | TRBD1 | TRBV11-2 | . | CASSLDGDRQPQHF | TGTGCCAGCAGCTTAGATGGGGACAGACAGCCCCAGCATTTT
TRBJ1-1 | TRBD1 | TRBV13 | . | CASSPQGEANTEAFF | TGTGCCAGCAGCCCGCAGGGGGAAGCGAACACTGAAGCTTTCTTT
TRBJ2-2 | TRBD1 | TRBV19 | . | CASSIVSGQGMTGELFF | TGTGCCAGTAGTATTGTCTCGGGACAGGGGATGACCGGGGAGCTGTTTTTT
TRBJ2-7 | TRBD2 | TRBV7-9 | . | CASSFVLAGGQEQYF | TGTGCCAGCAGCTTCGTCCTAGCGGGGGGGCAAGAGCAGTACTTC
TRBJ2-1 | . | TRBV24-1 | . | CATSDAEGGLRRFF | TGTGCCACCAGTGACGCAGAGGGGGGGCTGAGGAGATTCTTC
TRBJ2-7 | TRBD1 | TRBV3-1/TRBV3-2 | . | CASSVGQGEQYF | TGTGCCAGCAGCGTTGGACAGGGTGAGCAGTACTTC
TRBJ1-3 | TRBD1 | TRBV19 | . | CASSVLPGQEVSGNTIYF | TGTGCCAGTAGTGTCCTCCCGGGACAGGAGGTCTCTGGAAACACCATATATTTT
TRBJ2-4 | . | TRBV23-1 | . | CASSQSSAGMAKNIQYF | TGCGCCAGCAGTCAGTCGAGTGCAGGGATGGCCAAAAACATTCAGTACTTC
TRBJ2-2 | TRBD1 | TRBV7-3 | . | CASSSRQGSGTGELFF | TGTGCCAGCAGCTCCCGACAGGGGTCGGGCACCGGGGAGCTGTTTTTT
TRBJ2-7 | . | TRBV28 | . | CAGGRESYEQYF | TGTGCCGGCGGCAGGGAATCCTACGAGCAGTACTTC
TRBJ1-3 | . | TRBV11-2 | . | CASSRGNTIYF | TGTGCCAGCAGCCGGGGAAACACCATATATTTT
TRBJ2-3 | TRBD2 | TRBV23-1 | . | CASSQIAGVADTQYF | TGCGCCAGCAGTCAAATAGCGGGGGTGGCAGATACGCAGTATTTT
TRBJ1-1 | . | TRBV20-1 | . | CSAPGDTEAFF | TGCAGTGCCCCGGGGGACACTGAAGCTTTCTTT
TRBJ1-2 | . | TRBV6-5 | once | CASSSPTRAPYGYTF | TGTGCCAGCAGCTCTCCTACCAGGGCTCCCTATGGCTACACCTTC
TRBJ1-5 | TRBD1 | TRBV6-5 | . | CASKPGQAFNQPQHF | TGTGCCAGCAAGCCGGGACAGGCCTTCAATCAGCCCCAGCATTTT
TRBJ2-7 | . | TRBV7-9 | . | CASSFGQSSYEQYF | TGTGCCAGCAGCTTTGGACAGAGCTCCTACGAGCAGTACTTC
TRBJ1-2 | TRBD1 | TRBV19 | . | CASSVDRDGLQGYGYTF | TGTGCCAGTAGTGTCGACAGGGATGGCCTCCAGGGCTATGGCTACACCTTC
TRBJ2-7 | TRBD1 | TRBV15 | . | CATSSLQGSNEQYF | TGTGCCACCAGCAGTTTACAGGGGAGCAACGAGCAGTACTTC
TRBJ1-5 | . | TRBV19 | once | CASSIGTGKGNQPQHF | TGTGCCAGTAGTATAGGTACAGGGAAAGGTAATCAGCCCCAGCATTTT